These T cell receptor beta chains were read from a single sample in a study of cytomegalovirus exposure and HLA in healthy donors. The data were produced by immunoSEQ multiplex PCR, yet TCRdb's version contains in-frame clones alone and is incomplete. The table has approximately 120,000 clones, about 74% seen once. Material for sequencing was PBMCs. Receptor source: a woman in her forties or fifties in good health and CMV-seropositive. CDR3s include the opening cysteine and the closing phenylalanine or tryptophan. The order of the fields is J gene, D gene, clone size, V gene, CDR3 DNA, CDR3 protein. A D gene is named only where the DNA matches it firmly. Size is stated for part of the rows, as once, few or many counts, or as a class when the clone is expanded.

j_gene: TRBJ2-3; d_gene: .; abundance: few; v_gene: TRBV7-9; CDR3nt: TGTGCCAGCAGCGAGTGGACTAGCACAGATACGCAGTATTTT; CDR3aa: CASSEWTSTDTQYF
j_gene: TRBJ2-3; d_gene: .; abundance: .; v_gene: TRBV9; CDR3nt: TGTGCCAGCAGCGTAGCCCGAGGGGGGGCACATACGCAGTATTTT; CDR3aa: CASSVARGGAHTQYF
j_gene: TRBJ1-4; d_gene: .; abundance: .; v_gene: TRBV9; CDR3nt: TGTGCCAGCAGCGTAGAAGGAGCGTCCGAAAAACTGTTTTTT; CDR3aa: CASSVEGASEKLFF
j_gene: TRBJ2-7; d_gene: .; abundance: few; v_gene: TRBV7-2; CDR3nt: TGTGCCAGCAGCTTAGGGCTAGCTGTCTTCGAGCAGTACTTC; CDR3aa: CASSLGLAVFEQYF
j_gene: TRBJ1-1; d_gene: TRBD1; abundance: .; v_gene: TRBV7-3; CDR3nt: TGTGCCAGCAGCTTAATGGCCGGGACAGAGAACACTGAAGCTTTCTTT; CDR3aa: CASSLMAGTENTEAFF
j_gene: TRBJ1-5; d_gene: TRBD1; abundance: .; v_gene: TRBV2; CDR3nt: TGTGCCAGCAGTGGTGACAGGGTAGGTCAGCCCCAGCATTTT; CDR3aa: CASSGDRVGQPQHF
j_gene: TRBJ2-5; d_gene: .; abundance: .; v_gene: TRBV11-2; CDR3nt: TGTGCCAGCAGTGTAGTACAAGAGACCCAGTACTTC; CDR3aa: CASSVVQETQYF
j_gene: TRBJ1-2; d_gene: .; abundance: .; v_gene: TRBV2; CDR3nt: TGTGCCAGCAGTGAGCGGGGCGGCTACACCTTC; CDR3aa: CASSERGGYTF
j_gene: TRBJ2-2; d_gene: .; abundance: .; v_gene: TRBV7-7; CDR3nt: TGTGCCAGCAGCTCCCGAGCGGACTTAACCGGGGAGCTGTTTTTT; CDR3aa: CASSSRADLTGELFF
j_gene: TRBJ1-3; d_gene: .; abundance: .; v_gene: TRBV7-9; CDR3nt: TGTGCCAGCAGCTTAGACGGCGGTGACACCATATATTTT; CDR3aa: CASSLDGGDTIYF
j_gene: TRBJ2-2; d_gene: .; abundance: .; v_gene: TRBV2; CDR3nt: TGTGCCAGCAGTCCCAGACTAGACCGGGAGCTGTTTTTT; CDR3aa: CASSPRLDRELFF
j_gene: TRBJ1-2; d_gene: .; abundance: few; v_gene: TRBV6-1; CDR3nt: TGTGCCAGCAGTGAATACATATCGGGGTACGGCTACACCTTC; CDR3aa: CASSEYISGYGYTF
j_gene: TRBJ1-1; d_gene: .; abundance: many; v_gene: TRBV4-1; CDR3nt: TGCGCCAGCAGCCAAGTACCGGGACTCCAGAACACTGAAGCTTTCTTT; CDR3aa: CASSQVPGLQNTEAFF
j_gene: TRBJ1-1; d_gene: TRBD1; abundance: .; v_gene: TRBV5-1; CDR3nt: TGCGCCAGCAGCTGGGGACAGGTAAAGAACACTGAAGCTTTCTTT; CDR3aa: CASSWGQVKNTEAFF
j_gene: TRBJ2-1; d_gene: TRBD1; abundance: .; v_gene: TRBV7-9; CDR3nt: TGTGCCAGCAGCTTAGTGACAGGGGAGTTTAAAGAGCAGTTCTTC; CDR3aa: CASSLVTGEFKEQFF
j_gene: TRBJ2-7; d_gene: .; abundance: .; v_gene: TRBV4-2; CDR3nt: TGTGCCAGCAGCCAAGACAGTTCCTACGAGCAGTACTTC; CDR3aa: CASSQDSSYEQYF
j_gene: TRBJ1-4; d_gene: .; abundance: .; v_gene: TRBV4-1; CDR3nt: TGCGCCAGCAGCCAGGTTACAGGGAAGACTAATGAAAAACTGTTTTTT; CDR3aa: CASSQVTGKTNEKLFF
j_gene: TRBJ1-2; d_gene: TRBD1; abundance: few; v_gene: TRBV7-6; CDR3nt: TGTGCCAGCAGCCCCGGGACAGATGGCTACACCTTC; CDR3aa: CASSPGTDGYTF
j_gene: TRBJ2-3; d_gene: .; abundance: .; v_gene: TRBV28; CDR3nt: TGTGCCAGCAGTAACTCGGGAAGTTCCACAGATACGCAGTATTTT; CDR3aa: CASSNSGSSTDTQYF
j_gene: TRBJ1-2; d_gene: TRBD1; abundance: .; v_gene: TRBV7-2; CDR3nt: TGTGCCAGCAGCTTAGGAGGACAGGTCGGGGGCTACACCTTC; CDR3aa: CASSLGGQVGGYTF
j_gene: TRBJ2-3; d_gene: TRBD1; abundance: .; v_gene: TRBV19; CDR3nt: TGTGCCAGTACCCGATATTTGACAGGGGCCGATATCGGTACGCAGTATTTT; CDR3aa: CASTRYLTGADIGTQYF
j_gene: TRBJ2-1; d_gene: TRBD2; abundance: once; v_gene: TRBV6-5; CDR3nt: TGTGCCAGCAGTCGAGCGGGGCTTCGCTACAATGAGCAGTTCTTC; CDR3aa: CASSRAGLRYNEQFF
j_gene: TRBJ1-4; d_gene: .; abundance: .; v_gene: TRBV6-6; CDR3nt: TGTGCCAGCAGTTATGTGGGGCTAGGCGAAAAACTGTTTTTT; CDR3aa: CASSYVGLGEKLFF
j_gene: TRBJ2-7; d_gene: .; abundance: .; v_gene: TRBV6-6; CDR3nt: TGTGCCAGCAGTCGCGGGGACTCCTACGAGCAGTACTTC; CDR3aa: CASSRGDSYEQYF
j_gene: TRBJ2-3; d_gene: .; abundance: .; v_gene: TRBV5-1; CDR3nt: TGCGCCAGCAGCTTCGGGGGGCGCACAGATACGCAGTATTTT; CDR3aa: CASSFGGRTDTQYF
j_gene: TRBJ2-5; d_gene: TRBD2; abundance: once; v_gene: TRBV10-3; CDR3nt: TGTGCCATCAGTGCGGCATCTAGCGGGGGGTGGGAGACCCAGTACTTC; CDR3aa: CAISAASSGGWETQYF
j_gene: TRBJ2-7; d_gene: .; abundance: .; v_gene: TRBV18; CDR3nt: TGTGCCAGCTCACAGGCGGGGAGGTCCTACGAGCAGTACTTC; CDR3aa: CASSQAGRSYEQYF
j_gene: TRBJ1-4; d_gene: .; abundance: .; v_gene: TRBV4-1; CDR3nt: TGCGCCAGCAGCCAAGTCTTAGGGGTTTACGAAAAACTGTTTTTT; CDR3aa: CASSQVLGVYEKLFF
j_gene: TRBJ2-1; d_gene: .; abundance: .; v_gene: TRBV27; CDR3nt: TGTGCCAGCAGTTTATGGCTTAGAGGTGAGCAGTTCTTC; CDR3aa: CASSLWLRGEQFF
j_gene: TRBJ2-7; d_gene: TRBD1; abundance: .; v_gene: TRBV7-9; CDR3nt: TGTGCCAGCAGCTTCGGGACAGGGATCCACGAGCAGTACTTC; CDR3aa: CASSFGTGIHEQYF
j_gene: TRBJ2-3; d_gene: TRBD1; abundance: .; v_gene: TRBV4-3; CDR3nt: TGCGCCAGCAGCCAATTTCGCCGTACAGGGGATGCTAGCACAGATACGCAGTATTTT; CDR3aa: CASSQFRRTGDASTDTQYF
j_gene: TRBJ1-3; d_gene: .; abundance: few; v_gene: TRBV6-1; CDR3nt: TGTGCCAGCAGTGAAATAACAGGGCCTCGAAACACCATATATTTT; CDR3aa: CASSEITGPRNTIYF
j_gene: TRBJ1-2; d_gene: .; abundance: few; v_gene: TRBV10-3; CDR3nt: TGTGCCATCAGTGAGTGGCCCGACAGTCTCCGCTATGGCTACACCTTC; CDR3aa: CAISEWPDSLRYGYTF
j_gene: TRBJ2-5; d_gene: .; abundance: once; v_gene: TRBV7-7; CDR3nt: TGTGCCAGCAGCGTGTCTAACCAAGAGACCCAGTACTTC; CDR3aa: CASSVSNQETQYF
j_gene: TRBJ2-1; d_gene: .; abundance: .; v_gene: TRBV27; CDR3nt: TGTGCCAGCAGCAGGGGAGAGGAGCAGTTCTTC; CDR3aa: CASSRGEEQFF
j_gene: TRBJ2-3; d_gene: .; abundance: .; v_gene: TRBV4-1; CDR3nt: TGCGCCAGCAGGCAAGAGTCGGTTCCTGGCACAGATACGCAGTATTTT; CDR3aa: CASRQESVPGTDTQYF
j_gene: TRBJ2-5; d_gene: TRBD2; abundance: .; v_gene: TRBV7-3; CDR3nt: TGTGCCAGCAGCGGACAGCCGGGGGGGCGGGAGACCCAGTACTTC; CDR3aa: CASSGQPGGRETQYF
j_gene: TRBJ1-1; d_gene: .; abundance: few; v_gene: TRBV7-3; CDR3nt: TGTGCCAGCAGCTCCGTTGCGGGGAACACTGAAGCTTTCTTT; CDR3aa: CASSSVAGNTEAFF
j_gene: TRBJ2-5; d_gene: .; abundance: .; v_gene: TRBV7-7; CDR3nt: TGTGCCAGCAGCCTACAGGGGAGGGAGACCCAGTACTTC; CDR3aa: CASSLQGRETQYF
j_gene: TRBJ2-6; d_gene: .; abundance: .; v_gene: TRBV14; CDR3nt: TGTGCCAGCAGCCCAAACCGGGGGGCCAACGTCCTGACTTTC; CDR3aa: CASSPNRGANVLTF
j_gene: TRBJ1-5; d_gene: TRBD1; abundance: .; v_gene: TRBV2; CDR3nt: TGTGCCAGCAGTTTGCGGGACAGGGGTTCTCAGCCCCAGCATTTT; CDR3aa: CASSLRDRGSQPQHF
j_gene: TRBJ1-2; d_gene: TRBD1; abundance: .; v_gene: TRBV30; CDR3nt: TGTGCCTGGAGTGAGGGACAGCCCTATGGCTACACCTTC; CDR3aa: CAWSEGQPYGYTF
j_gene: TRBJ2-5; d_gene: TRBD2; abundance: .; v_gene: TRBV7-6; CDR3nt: TGTGCCAGCAGCTCCCGGACTAGCGGGGGAGGGGAGACCCAGTACTTC; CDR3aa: CASSSRTSGGGETQYF
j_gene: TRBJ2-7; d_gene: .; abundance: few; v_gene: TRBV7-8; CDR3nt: TGTGCCAGCAGCCGGGGCTACGAGCAGTACTTC; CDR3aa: CASSRGYEQYF
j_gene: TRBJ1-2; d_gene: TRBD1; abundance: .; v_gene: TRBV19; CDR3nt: TGTGCCAGTAGCAGGACAGGACCACTTTCTAACTATGGCTACACCTTC; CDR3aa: CASSRTGPLSNYGYTF
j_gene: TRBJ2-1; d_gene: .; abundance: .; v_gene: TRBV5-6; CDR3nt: TGTGCCAGCAGCGAGGGGGGGGCATACAATGAGCAGTTCTTC; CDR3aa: CASSEGGAYNEQFF
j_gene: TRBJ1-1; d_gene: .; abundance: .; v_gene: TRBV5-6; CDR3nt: TGTGCCAGCAGCTCAACGGGGGGGTCAGCCACTGAAGCTTTCTTT; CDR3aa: CASSSTGGSATEAFF